This T cell receptor (beta chain) was sequenced for a study of T cell responses to AZD1222 COVID-19 vaccine. On this clone itself: Its target is not known.

Profiling relied on immunoSEQ multiplex PCR, and the TCRdb table lists in-frame clones only, not all of them. The profile shows about 99,000 clones, more than 85% of them singletons. The CDR3 length is 16 residues. With 5 bases clipped from V and 6 bases from J, the junction kept 10 bases outside the gene matches. Looked up from germline, CDR1 is SEHNR and CDR2 is FQNEAQ (reference sequence). The study, taken as a whole, reports: Rises in breadth and depth of Spike-specific TCRs came after two AZD1222 doses. Baseline seropositivity occurred in only six AZD1222 recipients. Along spike, vaccine-associated CD4 TCRs were found throughout, with dominance at 160-218 and 743-854. Regions left unmutated in variants are reportedly the target of nearly half of spike-specific TCRs.

The chain joins TRBV7-9 to TRBJ2-1, with 10 bases aligning to TRBD2. The origin of this receptor is an adult who received the AZD1222 COVID-19 vaccine. This sample comprised peripheral blood, obtained 28 days after the second AZD1222 dose. CDR3 region: CASSHPKREGRNEQFF. The CDR3 region has the DNA TGTGCCAGCAGCCACCCAAAGCGGGAGGGCCGCAATGAGCAGTTCTTC.